One sample yielded the 5 T cell receptor beta chains listed below, sequenced in a study of cytomegalovirus exposure and HLA in healthy donors. The primer mix had 60 Vbeta and 13 Jbeta primers. Generated by immunoSEQ multiplex PCR, the TCRdb table keeps only in-frame clones and is missing some. The sample comprises about 160,000 clones, about 80% of which are singletons, and over 0.95% rests with the top ten. Sequenced input: PBMCs. These receptors were obtained from a woman aged 50 to 65 in good health and CMV-seropositive.

The chain employs TRBV4-1 and TRBJ2-7; 9 nucleotides match TRBD1. V was clipped by 1 base and J by 5 bases; unmatched bases: 15. Germline V gene sequence: CDR1 MGHRA, CDR2 YSYEKL. The CDR3 is 18 amino acids. CDR3 loop: CASSQGRVGTGKRNEQYF. CDR3 DNA: TGCGCCAGCAGCCAAGGAAGGGTCGGGACAGGGAAGAGGAACGAGCAGTACTTC.

This rearrangement joins TRBV5-1 to TRBJ2-5, with a weak D call TRBD1 (6 bases). V was shortened by 4 bases and J by 4 bases, with 17 bases between the two germline ends. The CDR3 extends over 15 amino acids. The germline V gene has CDR1 SGHRS and CDR2 YFSETQ. In DNA form, the CDR3 reads TGCGCCAGCAGCCCCGGTAGGGGGATTGGAGAGACCCAGTACTTC. This gives the protein CASSPGRGIGETQYF. The full variable domain, completed using reference TRBV5-1 and TRBJ2-5, is KAGVTQTPRYLIKTRGQQVTLSCSPISGHRSVSWYQQTPGQGLQFLFEYFSETQRNKGNFPGRFSGRQFSNSRSEMNVSTLELGDSALYLCASSPGRGIGETQYFGPGTRLLVL.

The V and J genes are TRBV6-1 and TRBJ2-1, with D possibly matching TRBD2 (6 bases). Germline lookup yields CDR1 MNHNS and CDR2 SASEGT. Trimming cost V 7 bases and J 1 base, with 14 bases left between them. The CDR3 loop spans 15 amino acids. CDR3 residues: CASTGLAGSYNEQFF. As DNA, the CDR3 is TGTGCCAGCACGGGACTGGCGGGATCCTACAATGAGCAGTTCTTC.

This clone was observed a few times. The rearrangement links TRBV19 to TRBJ1-4, with D unclear. CDR3 size: 14 residues. CDR1 LNHDA and CDR2 SQIVND come from the germline V gene (reference sequence). Between the trimmed V and J ends, which lost 3 bases and 8 bases, there was a span of 13 bases. DNA of the CDR3: TGTGCCAGTAGTATCACCGGAGGAGCCGAAAAACTGTTTTTT. Protein product: CASSITGGAEKLFF. Full variable domain (rest looked up from reference TRBV19 and TRBJ1-4): DGGITQSPKYLFRKEGQNVTLSCEQNLNHDAMYWYRQDPGQGLRLIYYSQIVNDFQKGDIAEGYSVSREKKESFPLTVTSAQKNPTAFYLCASSITGGAEKLFFGSGTQLSVL.

This chain uses TRBV28 with TRBJ1-3; the D is unclear. The germline V gene encodes CDR1 MDHEN and CDR2 SYDVKM. The CDR3 loop spans 15 amino acids. Trimming stripped 6 bases from V and 2 bases from J, with 14 bases between. The CDR3 region has the DNA TGTGCCAGCAGATCCACGGGAGGTCCTGGAAACACCATATATTTT. Translated: CASRSTGGPGNTIYF.